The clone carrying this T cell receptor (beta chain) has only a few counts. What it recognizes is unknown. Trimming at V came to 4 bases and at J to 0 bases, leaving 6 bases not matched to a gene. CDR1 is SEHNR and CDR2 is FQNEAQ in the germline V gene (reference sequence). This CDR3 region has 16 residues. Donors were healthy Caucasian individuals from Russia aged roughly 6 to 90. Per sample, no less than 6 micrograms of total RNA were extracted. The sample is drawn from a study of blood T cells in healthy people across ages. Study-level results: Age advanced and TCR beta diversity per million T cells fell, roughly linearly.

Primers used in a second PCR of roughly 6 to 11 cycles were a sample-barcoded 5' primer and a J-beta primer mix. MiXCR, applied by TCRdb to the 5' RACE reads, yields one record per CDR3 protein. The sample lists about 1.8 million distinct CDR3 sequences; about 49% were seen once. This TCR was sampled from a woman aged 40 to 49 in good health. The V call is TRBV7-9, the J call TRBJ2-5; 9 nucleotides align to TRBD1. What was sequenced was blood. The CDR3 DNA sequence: TGTGCCAGCAGCTCGCCTCGGACAGGGGACCAAGAGACCCAGTACTTC. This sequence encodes CASSSPRTGDQETQYF.